This T cell receptor (beta chain) was identified in a study of T cell repertoires in cytomegalovirus infection. Comments on this clonotype: Its specificity is not known. This may be a read error: a much more frequent sequence differs by one nucleotide.

Germline V gives CDR1 MDHEN, CDR2 SYDVKM. The CDR3 totals 16 residues. In TCRdb, the reads were re-called with MiXCR into one record per CDR3 protein. The table lists approximately 910,000 distinct CDR3 sequences, around 32% of them singletons, with roughly 12% in the top ten. The source of this sequence is a human donor in good health (CMV status not recorded). Some clones in this sample may be carry-over from other donors' samples. This chain joins TRBV28 and TRBJ2-1, with 10 bases matching TRBD2. This material consisted of cultured CD8+ T cells from PBMCs, taken from culture after CMV antigen stimulation. The CDR3 DNA reads TGTGCCAACAGTTTATGGGGCAAGCGGGGGGGGAATGAGCAGTTCTTC. Its protein is CANSLWGKRGGNEQFF.